This is a list of T cell receptor beta chains from one sample in a study of T cells in Graves' hyperthyroidism and ophthalmopathy. TCRdb re-analysed the multiplex PCR reads in MiXCR, keeping a single row per CDR3 protein. The sample lists a few hundred thousand distinct CDR3 sequences; about an eighth were seen once. Material for sequencing was blood. These receptors were obtained from a young woman with Graves' hyperthyroidism. The CDR3 runs from the conserved cysteine through the conserved F or W. D genes are given only for firm matches. Part of the rows lack a size; the others show once, few, many or a class for expanded clones.

abundance: .
j_gene: TRBJ2-1
d_gene: TRBD1
v_gene: TRBV6-2/TRBV6-3
CDR3nt: TGTGCCAGCAGATACAGGGGGCCCTATCGGGGTGAGCAGTTCTTC
CDR3aa: CASRYRGPYRGEQFF

abundance: many
j_gene: TRBJ1-2
d_gene: .
v_gene: TRBV24-1
CDR3nt: TGTGCCACCAGTGAGGGTAACTATGGCTACACCTTC
CDR3aa: CATSEGNYGYTF

abundance: many
j_gene: TRBJ2-5
d_gene: .
v_gene: TRBV11-3
CDR3nt: TGTGCCAGCAGGCACACTACCGGGCCCCAAGAGACCCAGTACTTC
CDR3aa: CASRHTTGPQETQYF

abundance: .
j_gene: TRBJ2-1
d_gene: .
v_gene: TRBV11-2
CDR3nt: TGTGCCAGCTGCTCCCGGGGGAGGCTAGCAGACAATGAGCAGTTCTTC
CDR3aa: CASCSRGRLADNEQFF

abundance: .
j_gene: TRBJ1-1
d_gene: .
v_gene: TRBV18
CDR3nt: TGTGCCAGCTCACCAAGGCGGGTTTGGTGGACAGACCCTAACACTGAAGCTTTCTTT
CDR3aa: CASSPRRVWWTDPNTEAFF

abundance: many
j_gene: TRBJ1-1
d_gene: .
v_gene: TRBV2
CDR3nt: TGTGCCAGCAGTGTTCAGGGGATAAACACTGAAGCTTTCTTT
CDR3aa: CASSVQGINTEAFF

abundance: many
j_gene: TRBJ2-1
d_gene: .
v_gene: TRBV15
CDR3nt: TGTGCCACCAGCAGAGATTGGAGCGATGAGCAGTTCTTC
CDR3aa: CATSRDWSDEQFF

abundance: many
j_gene: TRBJ2-5
d_gene: .
v_gene: TRBV12-3/TRBV12-4
CDR3nt: TGTGCCAGCAGTTGGCGACAGCCTGAGACCCAGTACTTC
CDR3aa: CASSWRQPETQYF

abundance: few
j_gene: TRBJ1-5
d_gene: .
v_gene: TRBV27
CDR3nt: TGTGCCAGCAGTGTTCTGGGGGGACAGCCCCAGCATTTT
CDR3aa: CASSVLGGQPQHF

abundance: .
j_gene: TRBJ2-1
d_gene: TRBD2
v_gene: TRBV6-2/TRBV6-3
CDR3nt: TGTGCCAGCACTAAGGGAGGGGAGGAGCAGTTCTTC
CDR3aa: CASTKGGEEQFF

abundance: .
j_gene: TRBJ2-6
d_gene: .
v_gene: TRBV6-1
CDR3nt: TGTGCCAGCAGTTACGGGGATCGGGGGGCCAACGTCCTGACTTTC
CDR3aa: CASSYGDRGANVLTF

abundance: many
j_gene: TRBJ2-2
d_gene: TRBD1
v_gene: TRBV30
CDR3nt: TGTGCCTGGAGGACAGGGTCCGACACCGGGGAGCTGTTTTTT
CDR3aa: CAWRTGSDTGELFF

abundance: .
j_gene: TRBJ2-1
d_gene: .
v_gene: TRBV27
CDR3nt: TGTGCCAGCAGTTTCTATCTTGAGGATGAGCAGTTCTTC
CDR3aa: CASSFYLEDEQFF

abundance: few
j_gene: TRBJ2-7
d_gene: TRBD2
v_gene: TRBV20-1
CDR3nt: TGCAGTGCTAGAGGGGGACTAGCGGCTTCAGGAACCCTCTCCTACGAGCAGTACTTC
CDR3aa: CSARGGLAASGTLSYEQYF

abundance: few
j_gene: TRBJ2-5
d_gene: TRBD1
v_gene: TRBV5-8
CDR3nt: TGTGCCAGCAGCTTGCCCGGGACAGAAGAGACCCAGTACTTC
CDR3aa: CASSLPGTEETQYF

abundance: many
j_gene: TRBJ1-2
d_gene: .
v_gene: TRBV6-2/TRBV6-3
CDR3nt: TGTGCCACCGTACACTATGGCTACACCTTC
CDR3aa: CATVHYGYTF

abundance: many
j_gene: TRBJ2-3
d_gene: TRBD2
v_gene: TRBV4-2
CDR3nt: TGTGCCAGCAGCCTTCATAGCGGGAGGGCAGATACGCAGTATTTT
CDR3aa: CASSLHSGRADTQYF

abundance: many
j_gene: TRBJ1-2
d_gene: .
v_gene: TRBV5-1
CDR3nt: TGCGCCAGCAGCTTGAGGAGCGGGGGCTATGGCTACACCTTC
CDR3aa: CASSLRSGGYGYTF

abundance: many
j_gene: TRBJ2-1
d_gene: .
v_gene: TRBV7-3
CDR3nt: TGTGCCAGCAGCTCTGGGTCGCCGGGGGAGCAGTTCTTC
CDR3aa: CASSSGSPGEQFF

abundance: many
j_gene: TRBJ2-1
d_gene: .
v_gene: TRBV27
CDR3nt: TGTGCCAGCAGTCCGGACTTAATGGCGAACAATGAGCAGTTCTTC
CDR3aa: CASSPDLMANNEQFF

abundance: many
j_gene: TRBJ1-2
d_gene: TRBD1
v_gene: TRBV20-1
CDR3nt: TGCAGTGCCGAGGACAGGAGTTATGGCTACACCTTC
CDR3aa: CSAEDRSYGYTF

abundance: many
j_gene: TRBJ2-5
d_gene: TRBD1
v_gene: TRBV29-1
CDR3nt: TGCAGCGTCCTAGAGGCCGGGACAGACATGGAGACCCAGTACTTC
CDR3aa: CSVLEAGTDMETQYF

abundance: .
j_gene: TRBJ2-3
d_gene: .
v_gene: TRBV5-1
CDR3nt: TGCGCCAGCAGCCCGGGGCGGAGAACCGCAGATACGCAGTATTTT
CDR3aa: CASSPGRRTADTQYF

abundance: .
j_gene: TRBJ1-3
d_gene: .
v_gene: TRBV25-1
CDR3nt: TGTGCCAGCAGTGAACCCAACGTTTGGGCTGGAAACACCATATATTTT
CDR3aa: CASSEPNVWAGNTIYF